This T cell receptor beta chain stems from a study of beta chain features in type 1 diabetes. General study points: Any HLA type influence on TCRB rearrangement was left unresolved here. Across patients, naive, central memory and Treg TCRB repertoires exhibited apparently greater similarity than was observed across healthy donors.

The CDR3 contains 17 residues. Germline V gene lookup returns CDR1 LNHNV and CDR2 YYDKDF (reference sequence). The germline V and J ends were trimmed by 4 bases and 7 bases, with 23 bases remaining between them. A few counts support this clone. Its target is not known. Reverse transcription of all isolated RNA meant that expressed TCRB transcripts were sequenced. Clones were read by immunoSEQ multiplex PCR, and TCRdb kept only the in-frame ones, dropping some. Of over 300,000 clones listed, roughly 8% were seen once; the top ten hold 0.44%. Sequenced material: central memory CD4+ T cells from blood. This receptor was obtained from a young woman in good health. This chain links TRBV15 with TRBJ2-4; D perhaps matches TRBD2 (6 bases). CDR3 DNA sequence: TGTGCCACCAGCACAGGCCTACCACCGGAGGGTGGGAACATTCAGTACTTC. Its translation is CATSTGLPPEGGNIQYF.